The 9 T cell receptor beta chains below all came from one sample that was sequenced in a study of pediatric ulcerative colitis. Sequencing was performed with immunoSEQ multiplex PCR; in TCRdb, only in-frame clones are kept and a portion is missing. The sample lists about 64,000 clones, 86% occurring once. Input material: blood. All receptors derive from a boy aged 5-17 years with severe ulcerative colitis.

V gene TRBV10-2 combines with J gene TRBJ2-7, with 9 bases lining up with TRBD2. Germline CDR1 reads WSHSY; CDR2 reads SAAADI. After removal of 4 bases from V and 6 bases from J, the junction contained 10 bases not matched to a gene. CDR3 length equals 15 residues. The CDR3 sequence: CASSGGSGSRSEQYF. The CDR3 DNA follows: TGCGCCAGCAGTGGAGGTAGCGGGAGCCGTAGCGAGCAGTACTTC.

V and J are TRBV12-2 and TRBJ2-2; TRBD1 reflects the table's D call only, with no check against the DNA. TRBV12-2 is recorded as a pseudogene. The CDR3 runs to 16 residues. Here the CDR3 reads CASRLWTGGLPGELFF. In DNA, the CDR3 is TGTGCAAGTCGCTTATGGACAGGGGGGTTGCCCGGGGAGCTGTTTTTT.

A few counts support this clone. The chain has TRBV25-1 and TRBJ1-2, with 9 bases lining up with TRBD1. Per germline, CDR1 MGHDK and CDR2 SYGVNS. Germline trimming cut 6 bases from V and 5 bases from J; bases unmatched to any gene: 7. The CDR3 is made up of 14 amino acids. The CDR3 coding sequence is TGTGCCAGCAGGGGGACAGGGAGGGAATATGGCTACACCTTC. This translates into CASRGTGREYGYTF.

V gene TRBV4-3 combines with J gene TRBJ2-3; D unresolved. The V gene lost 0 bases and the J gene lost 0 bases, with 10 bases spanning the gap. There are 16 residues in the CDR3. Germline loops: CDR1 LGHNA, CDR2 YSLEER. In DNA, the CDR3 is TGCGCCAGCAGCCAAGATACGACGGGCAGCACAGATACGCAGTATTTT. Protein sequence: CASSQDTTGSTDTQYF.

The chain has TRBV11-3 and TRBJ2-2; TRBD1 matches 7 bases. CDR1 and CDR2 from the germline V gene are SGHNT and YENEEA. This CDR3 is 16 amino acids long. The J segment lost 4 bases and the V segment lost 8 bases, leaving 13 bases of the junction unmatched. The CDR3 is CASREDRTVLTGELFF. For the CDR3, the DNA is TGTGCCAGCCGAGAGGACAGGACAGTTCTCACCGGGGAGCTGTTTTTT.

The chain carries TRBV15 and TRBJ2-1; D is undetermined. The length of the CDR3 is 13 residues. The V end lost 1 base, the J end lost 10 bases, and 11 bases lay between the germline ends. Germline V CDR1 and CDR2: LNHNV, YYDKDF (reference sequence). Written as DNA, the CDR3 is TGTGCCACCAGCAGAGTTTTAACGATCGAGCAGTTCTTC. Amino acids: CATSRVLTIEQFF.

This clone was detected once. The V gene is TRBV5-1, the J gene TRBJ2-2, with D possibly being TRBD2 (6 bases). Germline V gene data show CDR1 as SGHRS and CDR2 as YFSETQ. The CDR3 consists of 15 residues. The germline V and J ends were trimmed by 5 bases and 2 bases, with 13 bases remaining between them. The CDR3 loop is CASRQAGTNTGELFF. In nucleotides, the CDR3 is TGCGCCAGCAGACAGGCGGGGACTAACACCGGGGAGCTGTTTTTT.

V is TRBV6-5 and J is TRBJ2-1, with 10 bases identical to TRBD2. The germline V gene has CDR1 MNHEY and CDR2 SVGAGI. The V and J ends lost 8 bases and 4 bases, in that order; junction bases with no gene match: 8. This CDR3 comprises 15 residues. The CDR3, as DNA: TGTGCCAGCGGCTTGGGACTAGCGCATTACAATGAGCAGTTCTTC. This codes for CASGLGLAHYNEQFF.

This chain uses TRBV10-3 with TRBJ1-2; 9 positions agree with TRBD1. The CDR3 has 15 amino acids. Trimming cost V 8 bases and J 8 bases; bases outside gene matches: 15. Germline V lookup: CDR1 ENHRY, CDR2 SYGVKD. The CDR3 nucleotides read TGTGCCATCGAGCGCGGGACAGGGATCTTAGGGGGCTACACCTTC. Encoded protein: CAIERGTGILGGYTF.